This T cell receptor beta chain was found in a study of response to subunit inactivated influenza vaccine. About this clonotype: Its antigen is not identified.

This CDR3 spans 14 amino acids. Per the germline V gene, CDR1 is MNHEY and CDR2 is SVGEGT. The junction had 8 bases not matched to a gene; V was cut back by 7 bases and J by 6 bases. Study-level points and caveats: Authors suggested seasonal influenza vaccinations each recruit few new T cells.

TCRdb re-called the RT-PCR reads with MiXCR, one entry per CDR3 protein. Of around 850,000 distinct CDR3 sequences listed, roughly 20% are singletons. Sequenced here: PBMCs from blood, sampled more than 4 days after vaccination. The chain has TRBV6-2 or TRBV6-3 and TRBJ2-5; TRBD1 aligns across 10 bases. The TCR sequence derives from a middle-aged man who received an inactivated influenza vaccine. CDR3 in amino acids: CASIPRTGGKTQYF. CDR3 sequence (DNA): TGTGCCAGCATACCCCGGACAGGGGGAAAGACCCAGTACTTC.